This T cell receptor (beta chain) was recovered during a study of blood T cell repertoires in COVID-19. Trimming at V came to 1 base and at J to 8 bases, leaving 6 bases not matched to a gene. The CDR3 contains 16 residues. Germline values: CDR1 SEHNR, CDR2 FQNEAQ (reference sequence). This clone occurred once. Authors' data handling: Counts of nucleated cells, estimated from reference gene primer amplification, were obtained. Method: immunoSEQ multiplex PCR; TCRdb's copy keeps in-frame clones and lacks some. From that table come the V and J calls and clone size; the DNA was used to work out D and trimming. The sample contains 350,000 to 400,000 clones, around 90% of which appear only once.

The sequence came from a woman aged 30 to 39 with COVID-19, enrolled during active disease. The chain is built from TRBV7-9 and TRBJ2-1; 12 nucleotides line up with TRBD2. Material: peripheral blood. The CDR3 region has the DNA TGTGCCAGCAGCTTAGGGCGACTAGCGGGAGCGTATGAGCAGTTCTTC. Protein: CASSLGRLAGAYEQFF.